These T cell receptor beta chains were read from a single sample in a study of shared clonotypes between healthy human individuals. Clones were sequenced by immunoSEQ multiplex PCR, and TCRdb holds only the in-frame ones, with some missing. The top ten clones hold around 0.37% of a sample with roughly 2,500,000 clones, under 95% of them seen once. Sample: naive CD4+ T cells from PBMCs. The receptor set was obtained from a man between 18 and 35 years old in good health. Some clones in this sample may be carry-over from other donors' samples. CDR3s include the opening cysteine and the closing phenylalanine or tryptophan. The order of the fields is clone size, D gene, V gene, J gene, CDR3 DNA, CDR3 protein. D genes are given only for firm matches. Expanded clones get a size class; other rows say once, few or many, or leave the size out.

clone size: .
D gene: .
V gene: TRBV9
J gene: TRBJ2-3
CDR3 DNA: TGTGCCAGCAGCGCCGATAGTGGTCCCACAGATACGCAGTATTTT
CDR3 protein: CASSADSGPTDTQYF

clone size: .
D gene: TRBD2
V gene: TRBV5-4
J gene: TRBJ2-2
CDR3 DNA: TGTGCCAGCAGCGGTGGACTAGCGGGAAACACCGGGGAGCTGTTTTTT
CDR3 protein: CASSGGLAGNTGELFF

clone size: .
D gene: .
V gene: TRBV6-5
J gene: TRBJ2-2
CDR3 DNA: TGTGCCAGCAGACTGGCGGGGACCGGGGAGCTGTTTTTT
CDR3 protein: CASRLAGTGELFF

clone size: .
D gene: TRBD2
V gene: TRBV7-3
J gene: TRBJ2-5
CDR3 DNA: TGTGCCAGCAGCTTAGCCAGCGGGAGGGCAGGAGAGACCCAGTACTTC
CDR3 protein: CASSLASGRAGETQYF

clone size: .
D gene: TRBD2
V gene: TRBV9
J gene: TRBJ2-1
CDR3 DNA: TGTGCCAGCAGCCTGGGGACTAGCCACGGTGAGCAGTTCTTC
CDR3 protein: CASSLGTSHGEQFF

clone size: .
D gene: .
V gene: TRBV7-3
J gene: TRBJ2-1
CDR3 DNA: TGTGCCAGCAGCCCAGGACTTAGCTCCTACAATGAGCAGTTCTTC
CDR3 protein: CASSPGLSSYNEQFF

clone size: .
D gene: .
V gene: TRBV29-1
J gene: TRBJ1-1
CDR3 DNA: TGCAGCGTTGGGGAGAACACTGAAGCTTTCTTT
CDR3 protein: CSVGENTEAFF

clone size: .
D gene: TRBD2
V gene: TRBV5-6
J gene: TRBJ2-1
CDR3 DNA: TGTGCCAGCAGCTTTGTGTCGCGCGGGAGGTCCAATGAGCAGTTCTTC
CDR3 protein: CASSFVSRGRSNEQFF

clone size: .
D gene: TRBD1
V gene: TRBV30
J gene: TRBJ2-7
CDR3 DNA: TGTGCCTGGAGCCGGAGGGGACAGGGGACGTACGAGCAGTACTTC
CDR3 protein: CAWSRRGQGTYEQYF

clone size: .
D gene: .
V gene: TRBV6-5
J gene: TRBJ2-7
CDR3 DNA: TGTGCCAGCAGTTGGGGGGACAGAGCATCCGAGCAGTACTTC
CDR3 protein: CASSWGDRASEQYF

clone size: .
D gene: .
V gene: TRBV4-2
J gene: TRBJ2-2
CDR3 DNA: TGTGCCAGCAGCCTCCAAGAGGGAGAAGGGGAGCTGTTTTTT
CDR3 protein: CASSLQEGEGELFF

clone size: .
D gene: .
V gene: TRBV28
J gene: TRBJ1-3
CDR3 DNA: TGTGCCAGCAGTTTCGGACAGTTAGGAAACACCATATATTTT
CDR3 protein: CASSFGQLGNTIYF

clone size: .
D gene: TRBD2
V gene: TRBV7-9
J gene: TRBJ2-3
CDR3 DNA: TGTGCCAGCACCCAACTAGCGGGAGGGTTCACAGATACGCAGTATTTT
CDR3 protein: CASTQLAGGFTDTQYF

clone size: .
D gene: .
V gene: TRBV7-9
J gene: TRBJ2-1
CDR3 DNA: TGTGCCAGCAGTGGGGGCCAGTACAATGAGCAGTTCTTC
CDR3 protein: CASSGGQYNEQFF

clone size: .
D gene: .
V gene: TRBV12-5
J gene: TRBJ1-3
CDR3 DNA: TGTGCTAGTGGTTTGGGTTCGGGAAGAAACACCATATATTTT
CDR3 protein: CASGLGSGRNTIYF

clone size: .
D gene: .
V gene: TRBV6-1
J gene: TRBJ1-1
CDR3 DNA: TGTGCCAGCAGTGGGTGGCCCCCAGAGGCTTTCTTT
CDR3 protein: CASSGWPPEAFF

clone size: .
D gene: TRBD1
V gene: TRBV5-4
J gene: TRBJ1-2
CDR3 DNA: TGTGCCAGCAGCTTTACTTCTACAGGGGTTTATGGCTACACCTTC
CDR3 protein: CASSFTSTGVYGYTF

clone size: .
D gene: .
V gene: TRBV28
J gene: TRBJ2-5
CDR3 DNA: TGTGCCAGCAGCATACAGGGATCTGCGGCCCAGTACTTC
CDR3 protein: CASSIQGSAAQYF

clone size: once
D gene: TRBD2
V gene: TRBV9
J gene: TRBJ2-1
CDR3 DNA: TGTGCCAGCAGCCAGACTAGCGGGAAAGGGGACAATGAGCAGTTCTTC
CDR3 protein: CASSQTSGKGDNEQFF

clone size: once
D gene: TRBD2
V gene: TRBV28
J gene: TRBJ2-1
CDR3 DNA: TGTGCCAGCAGCCTACTAGCGGGAGGAGCCTATGAGCAGTTCTTC
CDR3 protein: CASSLLAGGAYEQFF

clone size: .
D gene: TRBD2
V gene: TRBV4-3
J gene: TRBJ2-1
CDR3 DNA: TGCGCCAGCAGCCAAAGGTTAGCGGGAGACTACAATGAGCAGTTCTTC
CDR3 protein: CASSQRLAGDYNEQFF

clone size: .
D gene: TRBD1
V gene: TRBV4-1
J gene: TRBJ2-7
CDR3 DNA: TGCGCCAGCAGCAACCGACAGGGCACTGACGAGCAGTACTTC
CDR3 protein: CASSNRQGTDEQYF

clone size: .
D gene: TRBD1
V gene: TRBV11-2
J gene: TRBJ1-4
CDR3 DNA: TGTGCCAGCAGTTTAGGGGGCGCCTCCGAAAAACTGTTTTTT
CDR3 protein: CASSLGGASEKLFF

clone size: once
D gene: .
V gene: TRBV15
J gene: TRBJ1-2
CDR3 DNA: TGTGCCACCAGCAGAGCCTGGGGGCCCTACTATGGCTACACCTTC
CDR3 protein: CATSRAWGPYYGYTF

clone size: few
D gene: TRBD2
V gene: TRBV19
J gene: TRBJ2-7
CDR3 DNA: TGTGCCAGTAGTAACCTAGCGGGAGTCAACGAGCAGTACTTC
CDR3 protein: CASSNLAGVNEQYF

clone size: .
D gene: .
V gene: TRBV7-9
J gene: TRBJ1-1
CDR3 DNA: TGTGCCAGCAGCCTTAGGGAGGGGGGGAACACTGAAGCTTTCTTT
CDR3 protein: CASSLREGGNTEAFF

clone size: .
D gene: .
V gene: TRBV28
J gene: TRBJ1-1
CDR3 DNA: TGTGCCAGCAGCCGACAGTCGGACACTGAAGCTTTCTTT
CDR3 protein: CASSRQSDTEAFF

clone size: .
D gene: .
V gene: TRBV28
J gene: TRBJ2-5
CDR3 DNA: TGTGCCATCAACCCCCGGAATCAAGAGACCCAGTACTTC
CDR3 protein: CAINPRNQETQYF

clone size: .
D gene: .
V gene: TRBV2
J gene: TRBJ2-5
CDR3 DNA: TGTGCCAGCAGTTATATCCAGGGGCGAGGGGAGACCCAGTACTTC
CDR3 protein: CASSYIQGRGETQYF

clone size: .
D gene: .
V gene: TRBV21-1
J gene: TRBJ1-2
CDR3 DNA: TGTGCCAGCAAGGCAGGGACCATCTATGGCTACACCTTC
CDR3 protein: CASKAGTIYGYTF

clone size: .
D gene: TRBD2
V gene: TRBV28
J gene: TRBJ2-7
CDR3 DNA: TGTGCCAGCAGTTTTGGGGGAGGGGTTCCGAAGCAGTACTTC
CDR3 protein: CASSFGGGVPKQYF

clone size: .
D gene: TRBD1
V gene: TRBV5-4
J gene: TRBJ1-1
CDR3 DNA: TGTGCCAGCAGCCGGCAGGGGGAGGGCACTGAAGCTTTCTTT
CDR3 protein: CASSRQGEGTEAFF

clone size: .
D gene: TRBD1
V gene: TRBV7-8
J gene: TRBJ1-4
CDR3 DNA: TGTGCCAGCAGCGGGGACAGGGGGCTCCAACTGGTTAATGAAAAACTGTTTTTT
CDR3 protein: CASSGDRGLQLVNEKLFF

clone size: .
D gene: .
V gene: TRBV14
J gene: TRBJ2-2
CDR3 DNA: TGTGCCAGCAGCCAGATTACAAGGACCGGGGAGCTGTTTTTT
CDR3 protein: CASSQITRTGELFF

clone size: .
D gene: .
V gene: TRBV28
J gene: TRBJ1-2
CDR3 DNA: TGTGCCAGCAGATCTCCTGGGGGCGCGATTGGCTACACCTTC
CDR3 protein: CASRSPGGAIGYTF

clone size: .
D gene: TRBD1
V gene: TRBV27
J gene: TRBJ2-7
CDR3 DNA: TGTGCCAGCAGTTTTTCTGTCCGGGACAGGGGCTACGAGCAGTACTTC
CDR3 protein: CASSFSVRDRGYEQYF

clone size: .
D gene: .
V gene: TRBV28
J gene: TRBJ2-7
CDR3 DNA: TGTGCCAGCAGTCCAGGCACCTCAGGGTCCTACGAGCAGTACTTC
CDR3 protein: CASSPGTSGSYEQYF

clone size: .
D gene: .
V gene: TRBV2
J gene: TRBJ2-1
CDR3 DNA: TGTGCCAGCAGGCTTAGGACCGACTCTACTATCGGGCAGTTCTTC
CDR3 protein: CASRLRTDSTIGQFF

clone size: .
D gene: TRBD2
V gene: TRBV28
J gene: TRBJ2-1
CDR3 DNA: TGTGCCAGCAGTTTAGTGGGTCTAGCGGGATCCCATGAGCAGTTCTTC
CDR3 protein: CASSLVGLAGSHEQFF

clone size: .
D gene: TRBD1
V gene: TRBV9
J gene: TRBJ1-2
CDR3 DNA: TGTGCCAGCAGCGCCGGGACAGCCAACTATGGCTACACCTTC
CDR3 protein: CASSAGTANYGYTF

clone size: .
D gene: TRBD1
V gene: TRBV25-1
J gene: TRBJ1-1
CDR3 DNA: TGTGCCAGCAGCCAGGGGGGTATTGGCACTGAAGCTTTCTTT
CDR3 protein: CASSQGGIGTEAFF

clone size: .
D gene: .
V gene: TRBV2
J gene: TRBJ2-1
CDR3 DNA: TGTGCCAGCAGTGAGAGACAGAGCAATGAGCAGTTCTTC
CDR3 protein: CASSERQSNEQFF

clone size: .
D gene: .
V gene: TRBV10-3
J gene: TRBJ2-1
CDR3 DNA: TGTGCCATCAGTGAGTTCGATGAGCAGTTCTTC
CDR3 protein: CAISEFDEQFF

clone size: once
D gene: TRBD2
V gene: TRBV9
J gene: TRBJ2-5
CDR3 DNA: TGTGCCAGCAGCGTATTATCAGGGACTAGCGGGCCTAAAGAGACCCAGTACTTC
CDR3 protein: CASSVLSGTSGPKETQYF

clone size: .
D gene: TRBD2
V gene: TRBV18
J gene: TRBJ2-3
CDR3 DNA: TGTGCCAGCTCACTCGGGACTAGCGGGAGTACAGATACGCAGTATTTT
CDR3 protein: CASSLGTSGSTDTQYF

clone size: .
D gene: .
V gene: TRBV7-6
J gene: TRBJ2-7
CDR3 DNA: TGTGCCAGCAGCTTAGACTTCCCCAGGGACTACGAGCAGTACTTC
CDR3 protein: CASSLDFPRDYEQYF